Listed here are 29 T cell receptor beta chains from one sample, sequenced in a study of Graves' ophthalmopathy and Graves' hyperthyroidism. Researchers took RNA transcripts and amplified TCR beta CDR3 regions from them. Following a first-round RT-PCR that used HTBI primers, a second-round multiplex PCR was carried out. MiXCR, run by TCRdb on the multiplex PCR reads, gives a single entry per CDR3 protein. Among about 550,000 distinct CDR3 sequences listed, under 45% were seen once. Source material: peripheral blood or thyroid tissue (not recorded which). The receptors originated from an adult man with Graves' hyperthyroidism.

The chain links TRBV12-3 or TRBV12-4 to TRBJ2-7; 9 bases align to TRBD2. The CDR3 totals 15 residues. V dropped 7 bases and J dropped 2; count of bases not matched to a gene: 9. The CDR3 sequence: CASKDGLAGTYEQYF. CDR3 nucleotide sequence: TGTGCCAGCAAAGATGGGCTAGCGGGGACCTACGAGCAGTACTTC.

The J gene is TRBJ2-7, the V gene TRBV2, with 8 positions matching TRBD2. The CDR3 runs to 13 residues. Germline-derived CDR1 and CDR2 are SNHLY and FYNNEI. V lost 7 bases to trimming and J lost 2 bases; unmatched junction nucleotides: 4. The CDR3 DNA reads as TGTGCCAGCACAGCGGGAGCCACCTACGAGCAGTACTTC. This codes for CASTAGATYEQYF. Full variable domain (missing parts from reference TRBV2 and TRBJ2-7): EPEVTQTPSHQVTQMGQEVILRCVPISNHLYFYWYRQILGQKVEFLVSFYNNEISEKSEIFDDQFSVERPDGSNFTLKIRSTKLEDSAMYFCASTAGATYEQYFGPGTRLTVT.

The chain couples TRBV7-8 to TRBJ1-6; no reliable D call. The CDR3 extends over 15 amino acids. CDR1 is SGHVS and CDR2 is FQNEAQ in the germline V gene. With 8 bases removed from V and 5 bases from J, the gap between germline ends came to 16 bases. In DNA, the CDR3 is TGTGCCAGCGGCCGAGGGCTCACAAATAATTCACCCCTCCACTTT. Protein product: CASGRGLTNNSPLHF. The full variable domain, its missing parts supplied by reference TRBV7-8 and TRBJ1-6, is GAGVSQSPRYKVAKRGQDVALRCDPISGHVSLFWYQQALGQGPEFLTYFQNEAQLDKSGLPSDRFFAERPEGSVSTLKIQRTQQEDSAVYLCASGRGLTNNSPLHFGNGTRLTVT.

This CDR3 is CASSSLGGWYNEQFF. CDR3 DNA sequence: TGTGCCAGCAGCTCCCTCGGGGGTTGGTACAATGAGCAGTTCTTC. The genes are TRBV7-9 and TRBJ2-7; D is perhaps TRBD2 (6 bases). The tail of the sequence fits TRBJ2-1 better, so the J call may be wrong. CDR3 size: 15 residues. Looked up from germline, CDR1 is SEHNR and CDR2 is FQNEAQ (reference sequence).

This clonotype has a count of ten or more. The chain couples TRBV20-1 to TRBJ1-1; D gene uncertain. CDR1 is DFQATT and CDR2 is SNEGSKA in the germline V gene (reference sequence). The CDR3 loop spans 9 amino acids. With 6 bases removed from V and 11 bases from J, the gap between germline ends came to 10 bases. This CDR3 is CSAPSIAFF. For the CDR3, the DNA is TGCAGTGCCCCATCGATCGCTTTCTTT.

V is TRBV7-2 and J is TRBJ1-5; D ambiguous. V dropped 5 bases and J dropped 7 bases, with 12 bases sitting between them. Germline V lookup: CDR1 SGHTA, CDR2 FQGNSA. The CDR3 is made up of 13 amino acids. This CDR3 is CASSKAKGQPQHF. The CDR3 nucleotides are TGTGCCAGCAGCAAAGCGAAAGGACAGCCCCAGCATTTT.

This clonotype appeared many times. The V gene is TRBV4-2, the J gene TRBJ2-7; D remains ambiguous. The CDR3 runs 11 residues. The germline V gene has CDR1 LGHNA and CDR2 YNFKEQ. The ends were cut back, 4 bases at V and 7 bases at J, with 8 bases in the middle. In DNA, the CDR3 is TGTGCCAGCAGCCTTCCGAGGGAGCAGTACTTC. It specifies CASSLPREQYF.

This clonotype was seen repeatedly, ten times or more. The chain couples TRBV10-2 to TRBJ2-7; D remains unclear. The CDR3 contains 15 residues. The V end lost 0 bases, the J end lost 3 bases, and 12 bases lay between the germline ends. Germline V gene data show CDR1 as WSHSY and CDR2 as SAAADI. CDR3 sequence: CASSESSRLLYEQYF. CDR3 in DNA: TGCGCCAGCAGTGAGTCGAGCAGATTACTCTACGAGCAGTACTTC.

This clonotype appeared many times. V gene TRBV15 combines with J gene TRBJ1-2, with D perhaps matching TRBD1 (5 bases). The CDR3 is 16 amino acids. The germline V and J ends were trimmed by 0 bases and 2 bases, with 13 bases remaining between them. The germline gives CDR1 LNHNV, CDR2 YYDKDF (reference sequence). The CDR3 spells CATSRELHAGNYGYTF. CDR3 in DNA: TGTGCCACCAGCAGAGAGCTACACGCAGGGAACTATGGCTACACCTTC.

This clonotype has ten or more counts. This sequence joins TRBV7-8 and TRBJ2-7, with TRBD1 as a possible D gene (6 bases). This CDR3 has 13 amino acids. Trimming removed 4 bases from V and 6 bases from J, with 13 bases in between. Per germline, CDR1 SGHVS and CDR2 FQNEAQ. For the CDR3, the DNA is TGTGCCAGCAGCTCGGGACACCTCCGCGAGCAGTACTTC. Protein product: CASSSGHLREQYF. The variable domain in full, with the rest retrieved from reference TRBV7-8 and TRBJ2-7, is GAGVSQSPRYKVAKRGQDVALRCDPISGHVSLFWYQQALGQGPEFLTYFQNEAQLDKSGLPSDRFFAERPEGSVSTLKIQRTQQEDSAVYLCASSSGHLREQYFGPGTRLTVT.

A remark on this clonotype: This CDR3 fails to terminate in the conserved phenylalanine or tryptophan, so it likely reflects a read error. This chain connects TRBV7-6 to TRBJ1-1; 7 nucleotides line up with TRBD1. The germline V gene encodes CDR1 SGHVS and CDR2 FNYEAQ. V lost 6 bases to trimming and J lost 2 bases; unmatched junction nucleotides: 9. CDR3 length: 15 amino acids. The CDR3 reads CASSSETGRNTEAFS. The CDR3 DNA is TGTGCCAGCAGTTCCGAGACAGGGAGAAACACTGAAGCTTTCTCT.

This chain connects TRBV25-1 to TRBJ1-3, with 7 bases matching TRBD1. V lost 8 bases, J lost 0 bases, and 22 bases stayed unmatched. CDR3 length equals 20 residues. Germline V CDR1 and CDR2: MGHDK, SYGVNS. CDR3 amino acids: CASSSGPGTTGKISGNTIYF. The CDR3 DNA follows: TGTGCCAGCTCATCCGGACCCGGCACGACAGGGAAGATCTCTGGAAACACCATATATTTT.

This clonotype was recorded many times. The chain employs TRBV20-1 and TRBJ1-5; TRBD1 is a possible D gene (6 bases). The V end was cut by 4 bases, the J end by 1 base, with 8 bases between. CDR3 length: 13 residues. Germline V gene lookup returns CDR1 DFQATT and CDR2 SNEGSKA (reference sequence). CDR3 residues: CSATGQSNQPQHF. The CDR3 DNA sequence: TGCAGTGCTACAGGACAGAGCAATCAGCCCCAGCATTTT.

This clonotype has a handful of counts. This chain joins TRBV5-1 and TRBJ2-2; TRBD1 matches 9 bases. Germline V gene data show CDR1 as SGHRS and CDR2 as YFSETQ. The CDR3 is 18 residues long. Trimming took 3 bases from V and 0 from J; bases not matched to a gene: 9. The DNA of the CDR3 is TGCGCCAGCAGCTCGACAGGGGGAGCGTTCGCGAACACCGGGGAGCTGTTTTTT. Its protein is CASSSTGGAFANTGELFF.

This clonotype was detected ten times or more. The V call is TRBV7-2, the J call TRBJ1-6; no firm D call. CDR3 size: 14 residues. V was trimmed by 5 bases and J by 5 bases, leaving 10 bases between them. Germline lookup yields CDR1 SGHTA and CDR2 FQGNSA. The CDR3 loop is CASSSRDHNSPLHF. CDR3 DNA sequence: TGTGCCAGCAGCAGCCGGGATCATAATTCACCCCTCCACTTT. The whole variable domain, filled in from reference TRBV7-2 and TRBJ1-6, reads GAGVSQSPSNKVTEKGKDVELRCDPISGHTALYWYRQSLGQGLEFLIYFQGNSAPDKSGLPSDRFSAERTGGSVSTLTIQRTQQEDSAVYLCASSSRDHNSPLHFGNGTRLTVT.

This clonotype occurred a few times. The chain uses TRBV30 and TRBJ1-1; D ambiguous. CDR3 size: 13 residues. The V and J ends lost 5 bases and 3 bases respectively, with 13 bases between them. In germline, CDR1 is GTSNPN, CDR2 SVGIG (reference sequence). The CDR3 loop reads CAWGTGRHTEAFF. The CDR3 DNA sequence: TGTGCCTGGGGTACCGGACGACACACTGAAGCTTTCTTT.

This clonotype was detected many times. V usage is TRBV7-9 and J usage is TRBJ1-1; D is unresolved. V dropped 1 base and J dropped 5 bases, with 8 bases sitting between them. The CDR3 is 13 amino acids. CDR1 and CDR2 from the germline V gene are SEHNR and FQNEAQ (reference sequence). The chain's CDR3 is CASSLGAATEAFF. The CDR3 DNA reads TGTGCCAGCAGCTTAGGTGCGGCGACTGAAGCTTTCTTT.

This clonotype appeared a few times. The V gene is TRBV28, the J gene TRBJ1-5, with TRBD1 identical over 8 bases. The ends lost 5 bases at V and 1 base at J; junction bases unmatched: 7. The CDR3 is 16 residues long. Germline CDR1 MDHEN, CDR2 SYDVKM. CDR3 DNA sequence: TGTGCCAGCAGTCCCCAGGGGGCGGTGAGCAATCAGCCCCAGCATTTT. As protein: CASSPQGAVSNQPQHF.

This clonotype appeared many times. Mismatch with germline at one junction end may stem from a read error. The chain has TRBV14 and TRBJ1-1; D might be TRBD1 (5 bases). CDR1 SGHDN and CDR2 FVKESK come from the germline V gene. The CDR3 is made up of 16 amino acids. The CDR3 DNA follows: TGTGCCAGCAGCCAAGAAGTCGGGTGGGGGAACTCTGAAGCTTTCTTT. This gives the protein CASSQEVGWGNSEAFF.

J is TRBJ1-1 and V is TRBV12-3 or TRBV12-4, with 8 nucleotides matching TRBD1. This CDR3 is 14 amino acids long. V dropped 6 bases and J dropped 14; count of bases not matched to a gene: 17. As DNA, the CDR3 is TGTGCCAGCAGCGCACGGACAGGGCGGAATGAGCAGTTCTTT. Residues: CASSARTGRNEQFF.

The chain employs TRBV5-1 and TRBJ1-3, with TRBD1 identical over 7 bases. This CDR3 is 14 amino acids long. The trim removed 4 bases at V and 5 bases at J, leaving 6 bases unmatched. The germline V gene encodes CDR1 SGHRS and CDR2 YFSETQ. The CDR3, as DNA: TGCGCCAGCAGCGAAAAGGGGGCCCGAAACACCATATATTTT. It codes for CASSEKGARNTIYF.

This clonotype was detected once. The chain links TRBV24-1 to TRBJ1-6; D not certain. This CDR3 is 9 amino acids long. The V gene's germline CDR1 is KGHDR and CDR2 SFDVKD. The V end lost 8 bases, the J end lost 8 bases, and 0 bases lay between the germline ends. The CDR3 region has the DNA TGTGCCACCAATTCACCCCTCCACTTT. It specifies CATNSPLHF.

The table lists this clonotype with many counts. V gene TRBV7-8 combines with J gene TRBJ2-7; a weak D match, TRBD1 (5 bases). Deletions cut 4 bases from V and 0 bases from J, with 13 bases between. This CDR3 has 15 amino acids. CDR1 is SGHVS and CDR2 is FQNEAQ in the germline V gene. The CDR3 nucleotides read TGTGCCAGCAGCTCAAGGGGTCCGAGCTCCTACGAGCAGTACTTC. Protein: CASSSRGPSSYEQYF.

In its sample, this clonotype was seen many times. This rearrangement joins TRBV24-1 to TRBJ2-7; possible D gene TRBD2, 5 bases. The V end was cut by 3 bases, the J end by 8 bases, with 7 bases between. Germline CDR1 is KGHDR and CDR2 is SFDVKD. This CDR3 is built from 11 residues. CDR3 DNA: TGTGCCACCAGTGATAGGAGGAAGCAGTACTTC. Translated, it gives CATSDRRKQYF.

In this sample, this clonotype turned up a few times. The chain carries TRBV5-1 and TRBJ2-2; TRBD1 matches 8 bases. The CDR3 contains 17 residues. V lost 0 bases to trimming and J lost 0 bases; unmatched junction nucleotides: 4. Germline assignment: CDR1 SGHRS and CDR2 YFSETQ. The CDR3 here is CASSLVRTGTNTGELFF. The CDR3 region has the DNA TGCGCCAGCAGCTTGGTAAGGACAGGGACGAACACCGGGGAGCTGTTTTTT.

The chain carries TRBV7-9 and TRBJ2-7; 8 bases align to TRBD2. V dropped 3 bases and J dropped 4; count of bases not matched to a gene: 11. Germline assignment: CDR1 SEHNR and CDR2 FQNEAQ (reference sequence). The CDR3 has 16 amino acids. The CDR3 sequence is CASSFRAREEQYEQYF. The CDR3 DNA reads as TGTGCCAGCAGCTTCCGGGCGCGGGAGGAACAATACGAGCAGTACTTC.

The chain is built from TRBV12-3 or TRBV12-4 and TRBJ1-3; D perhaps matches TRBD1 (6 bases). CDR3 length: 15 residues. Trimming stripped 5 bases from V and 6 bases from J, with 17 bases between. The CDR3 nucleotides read TGTGCCAGCAGTGCCCAGGGGATAGCGTTAAACACCATATATTTT. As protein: CASSAQGIALNTIYF.

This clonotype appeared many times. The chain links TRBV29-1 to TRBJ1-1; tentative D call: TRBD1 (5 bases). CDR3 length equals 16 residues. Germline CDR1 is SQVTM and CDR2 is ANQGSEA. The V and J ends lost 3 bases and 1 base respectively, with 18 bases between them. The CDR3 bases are TGCAGCGTTGAGGTCGGCCGTGCAGGGAAGAACACTGAAGCTTTCTTT. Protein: CSVEVGRAGKNTEAFF.

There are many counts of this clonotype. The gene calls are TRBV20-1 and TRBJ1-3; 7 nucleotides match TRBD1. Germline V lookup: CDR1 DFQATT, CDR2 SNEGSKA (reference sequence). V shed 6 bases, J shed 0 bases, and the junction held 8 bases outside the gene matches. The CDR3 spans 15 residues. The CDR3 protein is CSAKAGTDSGNTIYF. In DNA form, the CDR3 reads TGCAGTGCCAAAGCCGGGACAGACTCTGGAAACACCATATATTTT.